This record concerns one T cell receptor (beta chain) sequence. Its antigen is as yet unknown. Primers included in the PCR were 60 Vbeta and 13 Jbeta primers. Assay used: immunoSEQ multiplex PCR; TCRdb lists only in-frame clones, some missing. This sample has 90,000 to 120,000 clones; 82% occur once, and the top ten carry approximately 2.6%. These data come from a study of cytomegalovirus exposure and HLA in healthy donors. Whole-study context: Researchers previously reported finding fewer than 120 million unique TCR beta sequences from 170 million or so T cells.

General study points: For most TCR beta V segments, an earlier analysis put the productive rate at about 87% or about 30% of the time. Sequencing probably produced one cluster of sequence variants that were highly shared.

With 5 bases clipped from V and 5 bases from J, the junction kept 8 bases outside the gene matches. CDR3 length: 15 amino acids. Per germline, CDR1 LNHNV and CDR2 YYDKDF (reference sequence). The chain carries TRBV15 and TRBJ2-7; 11 nucleotides align to TRBD2. The source is a man aged 25 to 40 in good health and CMV-seropositive. Sequenced input: PBMCs. CDR3 protein: CATSPRLAGRDEQYF. CDR3 coding DNA: TGTGCCACCAGCCCCCGACTAGCGGGGAGGGACGAGCAGTACTTC.